The next 2 T cell receptor beta chains were all read from a single sample in a study of spatial heterogeneity in lung cancer. Regarding time point: sample taken at primary tumor resection. Sequencing of whole RNA from tumor, nontumor lung or frozen PBMC involved no sorting. In TCRdb, the 5' RACE reads were re-called with MiXCR into one record per CDR3 protein. The sample gives tens of thousands of distinct CDR3 sequences, approximately 8.6% of which show up once; 6.9% is in the top ten. Sequencing used PBMCs, obtained at surgery. Source of these receptors: a male donor with early-stage non-small cell lung cancer.

This clonotype has a count of ten or more. The chain carries TRBV5-1 and TRBJ1-2; possible D gene TRBD1, 5 bases. Looked up from germline, CDR1 is SGHRS and CDR2 is YFSETQ. Between the trimmed V and J ends, which lost 0 bases and 6 bases, there was a span of 12 bases. The CDR3 has 14 amino acids. CDR3 DNA: TGCGCCAGCAGCTTGGACGGGGCCCCCAATGGCTACACCTTC. As protein: CASSLDGAPNGYTF.

Of note for this clonotype: A much bigger clone sits one base away, suggesting this may be a read error. The V and J genes are TRBV6-5 and TRBJ2-3, with unresolved D. Germline assignment: CDR1 MNHEY and CDR2 SVGAGI. The CDR3 contains 14 residues. CDR3 nucleotides: TGTGTCAGCACCCCAGGACCCAACACAGATACGCAGTATTTT. It is translated as CVSTPGPNTDTQYF.